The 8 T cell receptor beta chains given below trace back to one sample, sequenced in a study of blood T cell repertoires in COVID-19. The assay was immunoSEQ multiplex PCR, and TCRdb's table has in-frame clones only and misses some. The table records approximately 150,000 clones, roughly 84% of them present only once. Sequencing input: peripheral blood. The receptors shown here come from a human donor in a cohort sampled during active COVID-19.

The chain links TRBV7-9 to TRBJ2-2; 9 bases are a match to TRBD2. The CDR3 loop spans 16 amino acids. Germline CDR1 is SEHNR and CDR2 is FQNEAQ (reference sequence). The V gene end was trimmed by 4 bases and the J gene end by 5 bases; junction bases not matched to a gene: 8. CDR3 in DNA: TGTGCCAGCAGCTCGCGCGGGGGGGCTAGGACCGGGGAGCTGTTTTTT. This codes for CASSSRGGARTGELFF.

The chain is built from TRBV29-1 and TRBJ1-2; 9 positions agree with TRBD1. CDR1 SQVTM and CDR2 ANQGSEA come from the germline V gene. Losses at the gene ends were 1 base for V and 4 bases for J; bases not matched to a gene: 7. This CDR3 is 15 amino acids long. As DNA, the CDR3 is TGCAGCGTTGAAGGGAAAAGGGACAGGGCCTATGGCTACACCTTC. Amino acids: CSVEGKRDRAYGYTF.

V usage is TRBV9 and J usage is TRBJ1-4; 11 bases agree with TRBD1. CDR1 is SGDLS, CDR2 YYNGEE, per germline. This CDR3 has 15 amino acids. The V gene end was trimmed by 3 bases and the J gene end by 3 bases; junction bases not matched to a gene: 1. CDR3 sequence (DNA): TGTGCCAGCAGCGCGGACAGGGGGCCTAATGAAAAACTGTTTTTT. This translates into CASSADRGPNEKLFF. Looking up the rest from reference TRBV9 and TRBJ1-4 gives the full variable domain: DSGVTQTPKHLITATGQRVTLRCSPRSGDLSVYWYQQSLDQGLQFLIQYYNGEERAKGNILERFSAQQFPDLHSELNLSSLELGDSALYFCASSADRGPNEKLFFGSGTQLSVL.

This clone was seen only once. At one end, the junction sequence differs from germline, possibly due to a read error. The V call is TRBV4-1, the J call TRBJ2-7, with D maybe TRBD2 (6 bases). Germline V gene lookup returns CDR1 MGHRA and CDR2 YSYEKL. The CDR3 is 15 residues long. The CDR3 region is CASRQDLTGVYEQYF. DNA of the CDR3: TGCGCCAGCAGACAAGACCTCACGGGGGTCTACGAGCAGTACTTC.

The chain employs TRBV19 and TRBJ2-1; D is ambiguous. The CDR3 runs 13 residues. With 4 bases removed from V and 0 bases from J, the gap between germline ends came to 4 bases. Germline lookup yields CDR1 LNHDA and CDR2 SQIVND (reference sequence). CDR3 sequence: CASSTSSYNEQFF. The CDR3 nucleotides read TGTGCCAGTAGTACCAGCTCCTACAATGAGCAGTTCTTC.

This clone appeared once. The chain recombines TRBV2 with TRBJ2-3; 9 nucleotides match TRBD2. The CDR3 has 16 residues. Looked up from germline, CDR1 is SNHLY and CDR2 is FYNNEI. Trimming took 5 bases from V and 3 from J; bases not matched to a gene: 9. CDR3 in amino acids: CASSPLRSGSTDTQYF. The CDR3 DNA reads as TGTGCCAGCAGTCCTCTGCGTAGCGGGAGTACAGATACGCAGTATTTT.

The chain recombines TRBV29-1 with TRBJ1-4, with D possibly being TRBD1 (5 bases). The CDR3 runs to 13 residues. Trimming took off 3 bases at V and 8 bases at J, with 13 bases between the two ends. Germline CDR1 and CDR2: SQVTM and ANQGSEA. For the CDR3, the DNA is TGCAGCGTTGATGGGGGGGAAGAGGAAAAACTGTTTTTT. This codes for CSVDGGEEEKLFF.

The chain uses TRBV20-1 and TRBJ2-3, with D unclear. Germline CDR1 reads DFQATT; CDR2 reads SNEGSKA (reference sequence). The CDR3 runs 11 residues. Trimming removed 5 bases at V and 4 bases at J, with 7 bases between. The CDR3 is CSASHSDTQYF. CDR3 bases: TGCAGTGCTTCACATTCAGATACGCAGTATTTT.